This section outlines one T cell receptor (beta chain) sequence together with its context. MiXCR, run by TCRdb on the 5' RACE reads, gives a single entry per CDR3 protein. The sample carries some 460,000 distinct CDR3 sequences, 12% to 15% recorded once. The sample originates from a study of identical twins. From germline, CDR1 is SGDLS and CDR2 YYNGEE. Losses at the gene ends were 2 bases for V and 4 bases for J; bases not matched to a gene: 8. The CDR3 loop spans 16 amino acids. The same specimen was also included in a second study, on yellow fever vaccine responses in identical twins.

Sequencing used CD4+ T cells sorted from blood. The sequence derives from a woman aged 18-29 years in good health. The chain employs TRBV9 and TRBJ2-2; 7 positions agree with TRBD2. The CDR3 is CASSVVAGPGTGELFF. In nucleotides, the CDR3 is TGTGCCAGCAGCGTGGTAGCGGGCCCGGGCACCGGGGAGCTGTTTTTT.